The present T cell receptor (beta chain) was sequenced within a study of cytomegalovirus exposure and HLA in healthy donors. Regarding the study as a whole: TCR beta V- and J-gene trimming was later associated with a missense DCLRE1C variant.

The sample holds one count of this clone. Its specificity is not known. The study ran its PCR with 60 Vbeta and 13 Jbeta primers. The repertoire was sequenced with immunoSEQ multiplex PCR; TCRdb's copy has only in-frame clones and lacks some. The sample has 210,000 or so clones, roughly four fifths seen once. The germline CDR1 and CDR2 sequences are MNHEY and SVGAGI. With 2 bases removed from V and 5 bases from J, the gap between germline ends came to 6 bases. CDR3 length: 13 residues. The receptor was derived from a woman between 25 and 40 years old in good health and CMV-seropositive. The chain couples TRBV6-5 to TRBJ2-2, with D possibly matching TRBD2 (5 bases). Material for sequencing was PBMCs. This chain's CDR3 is CASSYGGTGELFF. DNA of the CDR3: TGTGCCAGCAGTTACGGCGGGACCGGGGAGCTGTTTTTT.